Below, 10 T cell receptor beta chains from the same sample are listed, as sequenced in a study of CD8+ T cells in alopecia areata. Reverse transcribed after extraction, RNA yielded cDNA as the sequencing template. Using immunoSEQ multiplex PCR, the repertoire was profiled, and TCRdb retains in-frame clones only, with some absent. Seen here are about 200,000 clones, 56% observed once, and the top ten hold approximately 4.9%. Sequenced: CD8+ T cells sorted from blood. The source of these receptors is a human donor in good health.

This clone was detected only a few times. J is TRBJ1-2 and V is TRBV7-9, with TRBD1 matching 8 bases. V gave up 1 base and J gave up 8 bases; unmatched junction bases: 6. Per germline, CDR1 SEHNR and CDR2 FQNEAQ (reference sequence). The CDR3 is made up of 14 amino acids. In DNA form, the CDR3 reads TGTGCCAGCAGCTTAGAGGGCAGGGGGCGCGGCTACACCTTC. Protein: CASSLEGRGRGYTF.

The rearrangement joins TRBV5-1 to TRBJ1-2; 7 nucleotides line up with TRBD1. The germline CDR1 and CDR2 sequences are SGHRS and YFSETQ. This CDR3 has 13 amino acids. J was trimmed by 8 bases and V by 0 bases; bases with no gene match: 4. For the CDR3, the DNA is TGCGCCAGCAGCTTGGAGGGGGCGGAGGGCTACACCTTC. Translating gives CASSLEGAEGYTF.

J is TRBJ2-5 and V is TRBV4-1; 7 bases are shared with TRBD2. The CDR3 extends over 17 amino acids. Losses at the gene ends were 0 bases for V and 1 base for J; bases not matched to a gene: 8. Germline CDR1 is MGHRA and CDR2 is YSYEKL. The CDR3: CASSQDWLAVSQETQYF. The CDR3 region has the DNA TGCGCCAGCAGCCAAGATTGGCTAGCGGTCAGCCAAGAGACCCAGTACTTC.

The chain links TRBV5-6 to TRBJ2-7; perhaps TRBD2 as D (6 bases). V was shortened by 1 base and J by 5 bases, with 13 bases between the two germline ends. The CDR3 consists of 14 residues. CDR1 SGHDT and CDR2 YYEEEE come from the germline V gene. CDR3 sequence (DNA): TGTGCCAGCAGCTTGCTTCCTCGGGGGAACGAGCAGTACTTC. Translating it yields CASSLLPRGNEQYF. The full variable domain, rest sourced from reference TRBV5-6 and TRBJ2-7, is DAGVTQSPTHLIKTRGQQVTLRCSPKSGHDTVSWYQQALGQGPQFIFQYYEEEERQRGNFPDRFSGHQFPNYSSELNVNALLLGDSALYLCASSLLPRGNEQYFGPGTRLTVT.

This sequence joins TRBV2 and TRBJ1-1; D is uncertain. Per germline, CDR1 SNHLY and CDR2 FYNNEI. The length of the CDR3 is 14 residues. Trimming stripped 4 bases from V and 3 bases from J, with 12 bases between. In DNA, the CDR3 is TGTGCCAGCAGTGGTGGCCCCGAGTACACTGAAGCTTTCTTT. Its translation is CASSGGPEYTEAFF.

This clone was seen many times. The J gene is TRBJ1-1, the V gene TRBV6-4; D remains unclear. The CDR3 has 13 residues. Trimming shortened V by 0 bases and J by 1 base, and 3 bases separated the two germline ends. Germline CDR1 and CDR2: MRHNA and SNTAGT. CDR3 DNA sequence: TGTGCCAGCAGTGACTCATCGAACACTGAAGCTTTCTTT. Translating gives CASSDSSNTEAFF.

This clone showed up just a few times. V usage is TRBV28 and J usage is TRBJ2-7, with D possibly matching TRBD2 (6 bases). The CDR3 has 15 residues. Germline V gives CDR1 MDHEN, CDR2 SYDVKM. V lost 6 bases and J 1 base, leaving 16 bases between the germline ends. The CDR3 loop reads CASRLPGTSSYEQYF. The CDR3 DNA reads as TGTGCCAGCAGGCTCCCCGGGACTTCATCCTACGAGCAGTACTTC.

CDR3 nucleotide sequence: TGTGCCTGGAGTGTGTTAGCGGGGAGCACAGATACGCAGTATTTT. It encodes CAWSVLAGSTDTQYF. The chain carries TRBV30 and TRBJ2-3; 8 bases match TRBD2. Germline V gene lookup returns CDR1 GTSNPN and CDR2 SVGIG (reference sequence). The CDR3 has 15 residues. V shed 0 bases and J 0 bases; nucleotides not matched to a gene: 2.

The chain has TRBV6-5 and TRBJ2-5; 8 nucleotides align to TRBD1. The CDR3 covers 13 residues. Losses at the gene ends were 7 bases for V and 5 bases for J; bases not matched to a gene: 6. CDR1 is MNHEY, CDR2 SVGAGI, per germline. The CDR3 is CASNPGGRETQYF. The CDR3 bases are TGTGCCAGCAACCCAGGGGGCCGGGAGACCCAGTACTTC.

CDR3 region: CSVEDLGEQFF. The CDR3 DNA reads as TGCAGCGTTGAAGATCTTGGTGAGCAGTTCTTC. This chain uses TRBV29-1 with TRBJ2-1; D uncertain. From germline, CDR1 is SQVTM and CDR2 ANQGSEA. The CDR3 is 11 amino acids. V was trimmed by 0 bases and J by 9 bases, leaving 6 bases between them.